This T cell receptor (beta chain) was recovered during a study of shared clonotypes between healthy human individuals. Into CD45RA+ naive and CD45RA-negative memory subsets, the CD4+ cells were split. Study-level results: Naive subsets generally exceeded memory subsets in estimated richness.

Concerning this clone: The target antigen is unknown.

Produced via immunoSEQ multiplex PCR; TCRdb's table is partial and in-frame only. Of about 2.4 million clones listed, 93% were seen once; the top ten hold more than 0.35%. The source material was naive CD4+ T cells from PBMCs. The subset here: CD45RA+ positively selected. This sequence was found in a man younger than 30 in good health. Some clones in this sample may be carry-over from other donors' samples.

CDR3 nucleotides: TGTGCCTGGAGTGTCCAGGGGGGGGCTAGCAATCAGCCCCAGCATTTT. Translation gives CAWSVQGGASNQPQHF. V gene TRBV30 combines with J gene TRBJ1-5, with TRBD1 matching over 7 bases. The CDR3 runs to 16 residues. Germline values: CDR1 GTSNPN, CDR2 SVGIG (reference sequence). V shed 0 bases and J 0 bases; nucleotides not matched to a gene: 5.